These 21 T cell receptor beta chains originate from one sample sequenced in a study of memory CD4+ T cells and cytomegalovirus serostatus. The sort gate was single viable CD3+CD4+CD8-CD45RO+ cells for memory CD4+ T cells. Method: immunoSEQ multiplex PCR; TCRdb's copy keeps in-frame clones and lacks some. The sample holds some 65,000 clones, less than 85% seen once. The specimen was memory CD4+ T cells from blood. The receptors were gathered from an adult in good health and CMV-seronegative. Some clones in this sample may be carry-over from other donors' samples.

This clone was detected a few times. The chain couples TRBV6-6 to TRBJ2-6; 8 bases align to TRBD1. The CDR3 runs to 16 residues. Germline loops: CDR1 MNHNY, CDR2 SVGAGI (reference sequence). The V gene end was trimmed by 6 bases and the J gene end by 0 bases; junction bases not matched to a gene: 4. Here the CDR3 reads CASSDRGSSGANVLTF. DNA for the CDR3: TGTGCCAGCAGCGACAGGGGAAGCTCTGGGGCCAACGTCCTGACTTTC.

The V call is TRBV19, the J call TRBJ2-7; 12 bases fit TRBD1. Germline assignment: CDR1 LNHDA and CDR2 SQIVND (reference sequence). Germline trimming cut 5 bases from V and 3 bases from J; bases unmatched to any gene: 17. The CDR3 is made up of 19 amino acids. CDR3 nucleotides: TGTGCCAGTAGTGCATCCGGGACAGGGGGCCGAACGGGGGTCTACGAGCAGTACTTC. Residues: CASSASGTGGRTGVYEQYF.

J is TRBJ1-1 and V is TRBV18, with 7 nucleotides matching TRBD1. Germline V gives CDR1 KGHSH, CDR2 LQKENI. CDR3 size: 15 residues. V shed 6 bases, J shed 5 bases, and the junction held 12 bases outside the gene matches. The CDR3: CASSPSRGPWTEAFF. The CDR3 DNA follows: TGTGCCAGCTCCCCCAGTAGGGGGCCGTGGACTGAAGCTTTCTTT.

The J gene is TRBJ1-2, the V gene TRBV28; D is uncertain. CDR3 size: 18 residues. V dropped 3 bases and J dropped 5 bases, with 25 bases sitting between them. In germline, CDR1 is MDHEN, CDR2 SYDVKM. This CDR3 reads CASSLITFLREPNYGYTF. CDR3 nucleotide sequence: TGTGCCAGCAGTTTGATCACGTTTCTCCGGGAGCCCAATTATGGCTACACCTTC.

The chain combines TRBV5-1 with TRBJ2-7; 8 bases agree with TRBD1. The CDR3 spans 14 residues. In germline, CDR1 is SGHRS, CDR2 YFSETQ. Losses at the gene ends were 0 bases for V and 4 bases for J; bases not matched to a gene: 3. The CDR3 here is CASSLGTGRYEQYF. The CDR3 DNA sequence: TGCGCCAGCAGCTTGGGGACAGGGAGATACGAGCAGTACTTC.

The rearrangement links TRBV28 to TRBJ1-2, with TRBD1 matching over 10 bases. The CDR3 covers 14 residues. J gave up 7 bases and V 6 bases, and 8 bases lay outside the gene matches. CDR1 and CDR2 from the germline V gene are MDHEN and SYDVKM. The CDR3 DNA sequence: TGTGCCAGCAGCCTGTCCGGGACAGGGGTTGGCTACACCTTC. Its protein product is CASSLSGTGVGYTF.

V gene TRBV28 combines with J gene TRBJ2-7; D is unclear. Germline-derived CDR1 and CDR2 are MDHEN and SYDVKM. This CDR3 is 11 amino acids long. The V end was cut by 8 bases, the J end by 2 bases, with 7 bases between. In nucleotides, the CDR3 is TGTGCCAGCGCCCGGGCCTACGAGCAGTACTTC. Translation gives CASARAYEQYF.

The genes are TRBV15 and TRBJ2-7; unclear D gene. Germline CDR1 and CDR2: LNHNV and YYDKDF (reference sequence). The V end was cut by 1 base, the J end by 5 bases, with 12 bases between. The CDR3 runs to 14 residues. CDR3 protein: CATSRAHLIDEQYF. The CDR3 nucleotides read TGTGCCACCAGCAGAGCCCACCTTATCGACGAGCAGTACTTC.

This chain joins TRBV7-2 and TRBJ2-3; 11 bases fit TRBD2. Trimming took 0 bases from V and 1 from J; bases not matched to a gene: 3. Germline CDR1 reads SGHTA; CDR2 reads FQGNSA. The CDR3 is made up of 17 amino acids. Here the CDR3 reads CASSLAAGLAGTDTQYF. The CDR3 DNA reads as TGTGCCAGCAGCTTAGCTGCGGGACTAGCGGGCACAGATACGCAGTATTTT.

J is TRBJ2-3 and V is TRBV15; D may be TRBD2 (7 bases). V lost 8 bases and J 2 bases, leaving 14 bases between the germline ends. Germline V CDR1 and CDR2: LNHNV, YYDKDF (reference sequence). The CDR3 consists of 14 residues. The CDR3 protein is CATLGGANTDTQYF. As DNA, the CDR3 is TGTGCCACCCTGGGGGGGGCCAACACAGATACGCAGTATTTT.

This clone was recorded a few times. This chain connects TRBV5-1 to TRBJ2-1, with D uncertain. The CDR3 contains 13 residues. Between the trimmed V and J ends, which lost 2 bases and 1 base, there was a span of 4 bases. Per germline, CDR1 SGHRS and CDR2 YFSETQ. The DNA of the CDR3 is TGCGCCAGCAGCTTCCCATCCTACAATGAGCAGTTCTTC. Its translation: CASSFPSYNEQFF. Filled out from reference TRBV5-1 and TRBJ2-1, the complete variable domain reads KAGVTQTPRYLIKTRGQQVTLSCSPISGHRSVSWYQQTPGQGLQFLFEYFSETQRNKGNFPGRFSGRQFSNSRSEMNVSTLELGDSALYLCASSFPSYNEQFFGPGTRLTVL.

This sequence joins TRBV10-3 and TRBJ1-4; D is undetermined. Trimming cost V 2 bases and J 0 bases, with 7 bases left between them. CDR3 length: 15 amino acids. The germline gives CDR1 ENHRY, CDR2 SYGVKD. The CDR3 region has the DNA TGTGCCATCAGTGAGCAATGGACAACTAATGAAAAACTGTTTTTT. Translating gives CAISEQWTTNEKLFF.

V usage is TRBV29-1 and J usage is TRBJ1-1; D is perhaps TRBD1 (5 bases). The length of the CDR3 is 13 residues. The V end was cut by 7 bases, the J end by 7 bases, with 19 bases between. CDR1 and CDR2 from the germline V gene are SQVTM and ANQGSEA. CDR3 in amino acids: CSASDRQGIEAFF. The CDR3 DNA follows: TGCAGCGCTAGTGACCGGCAGGGCATTGAAGCTTTCTTT.

J is TRBJ1-1 and V is TRBV4-3; D gene unclear. The germline gives CDR1 LGHNA, CDR2 YSLEER. Trimming shortened V by 0 bases and J by 3 bases, and 26 bases separated the two germline ends. This CDR3 has 20 amino acids. The CDR3 region has the DNA TGCGCCAGCAGCCAAGATAAGAGGTGGACGGCCTGGGCGGGCGACACTGAAGCTTTCTTT. Residues: CASSQDKRWTAWAGDTEAFF.

This rearrangement joins TRBV5-1 to TRBJ2-7, with D hard to call. Trimming removed 0 bases from V and 0 bases from J, with 13 bases in between. The CDR3 runs to 16 residues. Germline V gives CDR1 SGHRS, CDR2 YFSETQ. The CDR3 region is CASSLDGDFSSYEQYF. Written as DNA, the CDR3 is TGCGCCAGCAGCTTGGATGGAGACTTCAGCTCCTACGAGCAGTACTTC.

The chain joins TRBV5-1 to TRBJ1-2; 7 positions match TRBD1. Germline V gene sequence: CDR1 SGHRS, CDR2 YFSETQ. With 4 bases clipped from V and 5 bases from J, the junction kept 14 bases outside the gene matches. This CDR3 has 16 residues. The CDR3 DNA is TGCGCCAGCAGCGCGTTCCCGAGGGGGCAAGGGTATGGCTACACCTTC. Translated: CASSAFPRGQGYGYTF.

V and J are TRBV7-9 and TRBJ2-3; 8 positions match TRBD2. The CDR3 runs to 15 residues. The germline gives CDR1 SEHNR, CDR2 FQNEAQ (reference sequence). V was clipped by 1 base and J by 0 bases; unmatched bases: 0. CDR3 loop: CASSLGLASTDTQYF. CDR3 DNA sequence: TGTGCCAGCAGCTTAGGACTAGCGAGCACAGATACGCAGTATTTT.

The chain carries TRBV6-5 and TRBJ1-1, with D perhaps matching TRBD1 (5 bases). The CDR3 is 15 residues long. V lost 3 bases to trimming and J lost 3 bases, with 14 bases between them. In germline, CDR1 is MNHEY, CDR2 SVGAGI. CDR3 in DNA: TGTGCCAGCAGTTATAGGGTAGGGGTGGACACTGAAGCTTTCTTT. Translating it yields CASSYRVGVDTEAFF.

This clone was found once. The V gene is TRBV30, the J gene TRBJ1-5; D is ambiguous. Germline-derived CDR1 and CDR2 are GTSNPN and SVGIG (reference sequence). The V end was cut by 2 bases, the J end by 5 bases, with 13 bases between. The CDR3 length is 14 residues. The CDR3 nucleotides read TGTGCCTGGAGTTCCGGACTGTCGTATCAGCCCCAGCATTTT. It codes for CAWSSGLSYQPQHF. The full variable domain, with the rest looked up from reference TRBV30 and TRBJ1-5, is SQTIHQWPATLVQPVGSPLSLECTVEGTSNPNLYWYRQAAGRGLQLLFYSVGIGQISSEVPQNLSASRPQDRQFILSSKKLLLSDSGFYLCAWSSGLSYQPQHFGDGTRLSIL.

V gene TRBV5-1 combines with J gene TRBJ1-1; D is unclear. Germline assignment: CDR1 SGHRS and CDR2 YFSETQ. Trimming stripped 4 bases from V and 4 bases from J, with 14 bases between. This CDR3 contains 14 residues. This CDR3 reads CASSRGRVGTEAFF. The DNA of the CDR3 is TGCGCCAGCAGCCGCGGGAGAGTCGGCACTGAAGCTTTCTTT.

The chain employs TRBV7-8 and TRBJ1-1; TRBD1 might be the D (5 bases). V lost 5 bases, J lost 0 bases, and 16 bases lay in between. Germline CDR1 and CDR2: SGHVS and FQNEAQ. The CDR3 loop spans 16 amino acids. This CDR3 is CASSPLSGGLNTEAFF. CDR3 DNA: TGTGCCAGCAGCCCGCTCTCGGGGGGGTTGAACACTGAAGCTTTCTTT.